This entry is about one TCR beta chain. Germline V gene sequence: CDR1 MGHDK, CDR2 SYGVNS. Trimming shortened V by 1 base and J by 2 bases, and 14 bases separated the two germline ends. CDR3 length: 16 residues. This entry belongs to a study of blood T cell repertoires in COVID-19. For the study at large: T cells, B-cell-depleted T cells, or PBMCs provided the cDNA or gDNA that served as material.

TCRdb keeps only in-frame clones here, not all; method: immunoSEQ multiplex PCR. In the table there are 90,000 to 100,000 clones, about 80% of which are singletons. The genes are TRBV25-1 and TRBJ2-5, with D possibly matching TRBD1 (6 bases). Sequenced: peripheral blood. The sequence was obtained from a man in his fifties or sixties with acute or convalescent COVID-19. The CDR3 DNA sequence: TGTGCCAGCAGTGAATTACAGGGTGATCTTCAAGAGACCCAGTACTTC. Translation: CASSELQGDLQETQYF.